The 28 T cell receptor beta chains below all came from one sample that was sequenced in a study of blood T cells in healthy people across ages. Combining a sample-barcoded 5' primer with a J-beta primer mix, a second PCR ran for 7 to 11 cycles. TCRdb ran MiXCR on the 5' RACE reads and lists one entry per CDR3 protein. The sample has roughly 1 million distinct CDR3 sequences, under 30% seen once. The same specimen was also included in a second study, on T cells of mothers and their children.

The specimen sequenced was blood. Receptors originate from a girl aged 2 to 10 in good health.

The V and J genes are TRBV5-5 and TRBJ2-5; 12 bases align to TRBD2. The assigned J gene may be wrong: the sequence end matches TRBJ2-7 better. Germline CDR1 is SGHKS and CDR2 is YYEKEE (reference sequence). This CDR3 region has 17 residues. DNA for the CDR3: TGTGCCAGCAGTCCACTAGCGGGAGGATACTCCTCCTACGAGCAGTACTTC. Its translation: CASSPLAGGYSSYEQYF.

The genes are TRBV6-1 and TRBJ2-5, with TRBD2 identical over 12 bases. Judging by the DNA end, TRBJ2-1 fits better; the J call may be wrong. The CDR3 spans 13 residues. Germline V gene data show CDR1 as MNHNS and CDR2 as SASEGT. CDR3 region: CASIGLAGLEQFF. CDR3 bases: TGTGCCAGCATTGGACTAGCGGGGCTTGAGCAGTTCTTC.

The genes are TRBV24-1 and TRBJ2-5; 9 bases align to TRBD1. V gave up 0 bases and J gave up 7 bases; unmatched junction bases: 11. Germline V gives CDR1 KGHDR, CDR2 SFDVKD. The CDR3 runs to 17 residues. CDR3 DNA: TGTGCCACCAGTGATTTGAACCTTACAGGGGGCTATGGGACCCAGTACTTC. Translating gives CATSDLNLTGGYGTQYF.

V usage is TRBV28 and J usage is TRBJ2-7; 7 nucleotides match TRBD1. The CDR3 is made up of 12 amino acids. Germline lookup yields CDR1 MDHEN and CDR2 SYDVKM. V dropped 3 bases and J dropped 6; count of bases not matched to a gene: 2. As DNA, the CDR3 is TGTGCCAGCAGTTTTAGGGGGCGCGAGCAGTACTTC. It codes for CASSFRGREQYF.

This clonotype was seen a handful of times. The CDR3: CASSQTVGTGEKLFF. The CDR3 DNA reads TGCGCCAGCAGCCAGACCGTGGGCACGGGGGAAAAACTGTTTTTT. The rearrangement links TRBV4-3 to TRBJ1-4; D is undetermined. V was pared by 3 bases and J by 8 bases, with 16 bases between. This CDR3 region has 15 residues. The germline CDR1 and CDR2 sequences are LGHNA and YSLEER.

The chain combines TRBV28 with TRBJ1-6; D gene ambiguous. Trimming removed 8 bases at V and 7 bases at J, with 18 bases between. The germline V gene encodes CDR1 MDHEN and CDR2 SYDVKM. This CDR3 has 15 residues. Here the CDR3 reads CASAPPKFGNSPLHF. DNA of the CDR3: TGTGCCAGCGCCCCCCCCAAGTTCGGGAATTCACCCCTCCACTTT.

V gene TRBV4-1 combines with J gene TRBJ2-4, with 7 nucleotides matching TRBD2. The V gene end was trimmed by 1 base and the J gene end by 13 bases; junction bases not matched to a gene: 7. CDR3 length: 13 amino acids. CDR1 is MGHRA and CDR2 is YSYEKL in the germline V gene. The CDR3 nucleotides read TGCGCCAGCAGCCAAGTCGCGCGGGAGCCCCAGTACTTC. As protein: CASSQVAREPQYF.

The chain links TRBV7-9 to TRBJ2-7; TRBD1 aligns across 7 bases. Trimming took 0 bases from V and 6 from J; bases not matched to a gene: 14. The CDR3 is 17 residues long. The V gene's germline CDR1 is SEHNR and CDR2 FQNEAQ (reference sequence). DNA for the CDR3: TGTGCCAGCAGCTTAGCTCTCCCGGGACAGAAAGATTCCGAGCAGTACTTC. Translation gives CASSLALPGQKDSEQYF.

The chain uses TRBV11-1 and TRBJ2-3; D gene uncertain. The length of the CDR3 is 13 residues. Looked up from germline, CDR1 is SGHAT and CDR2 is FQDESV (reference sequence). The V and J ends lost 3 bases and 3 bases respectively, with 7 bases between them. The CDR3 sequence is CASSFHETDTQYF. CDR3 in DNA: TGTGCCAGCAGCTTCCACGAGACAGATACGCAGTATTTT.

The chain uses TRBV2 and TRBJ1-5; no clear D gene. V dropped 7 bases and J dropped 4 bases, with 14 bases sitting between them. Germline-derived CDR1 and CDR2 are SNHLY and FYNNEI. The CDR3 runs 14 residues. The CDR3 DNA reads TGTGCCAGCACAAAAGGCGCGGTAAATCAGCCCCAGCATTTT. Its translation: CASTKGAVNQPQHF.

The chain joins TRBV29-1 to TRBJ2-7; 8 bases match TRBD2. Gene TRBJ2-1 matches the end of the DNA better, so the J call may be wrong. CDR3 length: 14 residues. Germline V gene sequence: CDR1 SQVTM, CDR2 ANQGSEA. CDR3 coding DNA: TGCAGCGCACCCCTAGCGGGCCCCTACAATGAGCAGTTCTTC. Encoded protein: CSAPLAGPYNEQFF.

Notes on this clonotype: Sequence at one end of the junction differs from germline and may be a read error. The CDR3 region is CASSLGTKQETQHF. The CDR3 DNA is TGTGCCAGCAGCCTTGGGACCAAACAAGAGACCCAGCACTTC. This chain uses TRBV4-2 with TRBJ2-5; the D call may be TRBD1 or TRBD2 (5 bases each). The CDR3 totals 14 residues. CDR1 is LGHNA and CDR2 is YNFKEQ in the germline V gene.

The chain links TRBV7-2 to TRBJ2-5; 9 nucleotides match TRBD2. Germline V gives CDR1 SGHTA, CDR2 FQGNSA. The CDR3 spans 17 residues. V was pared by 0 bases and J by 7 bases, with 12 bases of the junction left unmatched. The CDR3 here is CASSLALVSGGLGTQYF. CDR3 coding DNA: TGTGCCAGCAGCTTAGCATTGGTTAGCGGGGGACTAGGGACCCAGTACTTC.

The chain couples TRBV5-1 to TRBJ1-4, with TRBD1 as a possible D gene (5 bases). The germline V gene has CDR1 SGHRS and CDR2 YFSETQ. The CDR3 covers 15 residues. Trimming removed 4 bases from V and 10 bases from J, with 20 bases in between. The CDR3 sequence is CASSNRDVRGGKLFF. CDR3 bases: TGCGCCAGCAGCAACCGGGACGTCAGAGGTGGAAAACTGTTTTTT.

This sequence joins TRBV20-1 and TRBJ2-3; TRBD1 might be the D (6 bases). This CDR3 comprises 14 residues. Germline CDR1 and CDR2: DFQATT and SNEGSKA (reference sequence). V was clipped by 6 bases and J by 2 bases, with 15 bases between them. The CDR3 bases are TGCAGTGCCCCAGGGGCCGCGCACACAGATACGCAGTATTTT. Its translation: CSAPGAAHTDTQYF.

The V call is TRBV19, the J call TRBJ2-2; D may be TRBD1 or TRBD2 (6 bases each). V shed 9 bases and J shed 4 bases, with 27 bases lying between them. CDR1 LNHDA and CDR2 SQIVND come from the germline V gene (reference sequence). This CDR3 is built from 18 residues. CDR3 coding DNA: TGTGCCAGCAGCCTGGACAGAGCTAGCGCATGGGGCACCGGGGAGCTGTTTTTT. Translation gives CASSLDRASAWGTGELFF. Together with reference TRBV19 and TRBJ2-2, the CDR3 gives the full variable domain: DGGITQSPKYLFRKEGQNVTLSCEQNLNHDAMYWYRQDPGQGLRLIYYSQIVNDFQKGDIAEGYSVSREKKESFPLTVTSAQKNPTAFYLCASSLDRASAWGTGELFFGEGSRLTVL.

The V call is TRBV19, the J call TRBJ1-4, with a possible D match to TRBD1 (5 bases). Germline lookup yields CDR1 LNHDA and CDR2 SQIVND (reference sequence). This CDR3 has 14 amino acids. V lost 8 bases and J lost 4, with 14 bases in between. CDR3 protein: CASGPGPYNEKLFF. Here the CDR3 DNA reads TGTGCCAGTGGTCCGGGACCTTATAATGAAAAACTGTTTTTT. The full variable domain, its missing parts supplied by reference TRBV19 and TRBJ1-4, is DGGITQSPKYLFRKEGQNVTLSCEQNLNHDAMYWYRQDPGQGLRLIYYSQIVNDFQKGDIAEGYSVSREKKESFPLTVTSAQKNPTAFYLCASGPGPYNEKLFFGSGTQLSVL.

This clonotype has just a few counts. V gene TRBV12-5 combines with J gene TRBJ2-5, with D perhaps TRBD2 (5 bases). Per germline, CDR1 LGHNT and CDR2 FRNRAP. The CDR3 is 13 residues long. The V end lost 0 bases, the J end lost 5 bases, and 7 bases lay between the germline ends. CDR3: CASGLVAAETQYF. The DNA for the CDR3 is TGTGCTAGTGGTTTGGTAGCGGCGGAGACCCAGTACTTC.

This clonotype has just a few counts. The junction shows a germline mismatch at one end, possibly a read error. This chain joins TRBV7-2 and TRBJ1-6; the D gene is possibly TRBD1 (5 bases). The CDR3 covers 14 residues. CDR1 SGHTA and CDR2 FQGNSA come from the germline V gene. The CDR3 region is CASSLRQGNSPHHF. CDR3 nucleotide sequence: TGTGCCAGCAGCTTGAGGCAGGGAAATTCACCCCACCACTTT.

The rearrangement links TRBV4-3 to TRBJ1-3; D possibly corresponds to TRBD1 (5 bases). CDR3 length equals 15 residues. Trimming stripped 1 base from V and 0 bases from J, with 7 bases between. Germline CDR1 is LGHNA and CDR2 is YSLEER. The DNA of the CDR3 is TGCGCCAGCAGCCAAGGGGGCTACTCTGGAAACACCATATATTTT. As protein: CASSQGGYSGNTIYF.

This clonotype has a handful of counts. The V and J genes are TRBV6-1 and TRBJ2-1; 7 nucleotides agree with TRBD2. Trimming cost V 6 bases and J 8 bases; bases outside gene matches: 7. The CDR3 is made up of 13 amino acids. Germline CDR1 reads MNHNS; CDR2 reads SASEGT. This CDR3 reads CASRKLGGYEQFF. The CDR3 region has the DNA TGTGCCAGCAGAAAACTCGGGGGGTATGAGCAGTTCTTC.

The chain couples TRBV7-9 to TRBJ1-3, with 7 bases lining up with TRBD1. V was clipped by 8 bases and J by 6 bases; unmatched bases: 7. Germline CDR1 is SEHNR and CDR2 is FQNEAQ (reference sequence). This CDR3 comprises 13 residues. The CDR3, as DNA: TGTGCCAGCCAGGGGGGACCCACAAACACCATATATTTT. Amino acids: CASQGGPTNTIYF. Together with reference TRBV7-9 and TRBJ1-3, the CDR3 gives the full variable domain: DTGVSQNPRHKITKRGQNVTFRCDPISEHNRLYWYRQTLGQGPEFLTYFQNEAQLEKSRLLSDRFSAERPKGSFSTLEIQRTEQGDSAMYLCASQGGPTNTIYFGEGSWLTVV.

The chain uses TRBV28 and TRBJ2-3, with D uncertain. This CDR3 region has 14 residues. Germline assignment: CDR1 MDHEN and CDR2 SYDVKM. Trimming shortened V by 4 bases and J by 9 bases, and 17 bases separated the two germline ends. The CDR3 loop reads CASSSKFRTSTQYF. The CDR3 nucleotides read TGTGCCAGCAGTTCCAAATTCCGGACCTCAACGCAGTATTTT.

This clonotype has just a few counts. This chain links TRBV20-1 with TRBJ2-3; 7 nucleotides line up with TRBD2. This CDR3 spans 16 amino acids. After removal of 0 bases from V and 2 bases from J, the junction contained 8 bases not matched to a gene. Germline lookup yields CDR1 DFQATT and CDR2 SNEGSKA (reference sequence). This chain's CDR3 is CSARDPLRGVTDTQYF. The CDR3 DNA follows: TGCAGTGCTAGAGATCCCTTACGGGGGGTCACAGATACGCAGTATTTT.

This clonotype was detected a few times. V gene TRBV18 combines with J gene TRBJ1-1; maybe TRBD1 (6 bases). V lost 5 bases to trimming and J lost 7 bases, with 14 bases between them. CDR1 is KGHSH, CDR2 LQKENI, per germline. This CDR3 has 13 residues. Here the CDR3 DNA reads TGTGCCAGCTCATTCCGGGACACCGATGAAGCTTTCTTT. It specifies CASSFRDTDEAFF.

This sequence joins TRBV24-1 and TRBJ2-6, with D tentatively TRBD1 (6 bases). The CDR3 has 17 residues. Germline CDR1 is KGHDR and CDR2 is SFDVKD. V was pared by 0 bases and J by 1 base, with 9 bases between. CDR3 residues: CATSDLRTGSGANVLTF. The CDR3 DNA reads as TGTGCCACCAGTGATTTGCGTACAGGGTCTGGGGCCAACGTCCTGACTTTC.

This clonotype has just a few counts. The chain combines TRBV5-1 with TRBJ1-1; 8 bases map to TRBD1. V lost 3 bases and J lost 5; bases outside the gene matches: 6. Germline CDR1 SGHRS, CDR2 YFSETQ. This CDR3 is 14 amino acids long. CDR3 in DNA: TGCGCCAGCAGCTCAAGGCAGGGGGCGACTGAAGCTTTCTTT. Amino acid sequence: CASSSRQGATEAFF.

This clonotype was recorded a few times. This sequence joins TRBV12-3 or TRBV12-4 and TRBJ2-7; D gene uncertain. The CDR3 is 12 amino acids. V lost 4 bases and J lost 5, with 9 bases in between. The CDR3 sequence is CASSSGSDEQYF. The CDR3 DNA reads TGTGCCAGCAGTTCCGGGTCTGACGAGCAGTACTTC.